This TCR beta chain was identified in a study of T cells in Graves' hyperthyroidism and ophthalmopathy. As for the study in general: Before any treatment, at initial diagnosis, peripheral blood was collected.

Using RNA transcripts as the source, TCR beta CDR3 regions were amplified. Carried out on the TCR CDR3, a first-round RT-PCR used the HTBI primer set. TCRdb re-analysed the multiplex PCR reads in MiXCR, keeping a single row per CDR3 protein. The table lists roughly 500,000 distinct CDR3 sequences, around 16% of them singletons. This clonotype showed up just a few times. Its antigen is unidentified. The CDR3 spans 17 residues. Germline CDR1 and CDR2: SGHVS and FQNEAQ. J gave up 5 bases and V 5 bases, and 9 bases lay outside the gene matches. General study results and limits: Ophthalmopathy prediction by the model preceded onset by a median approximately six months. Ophthalmopathy was distinguished from stable hyperthyroidism by 13 V-J signatures.

The sequencing input was blood. This clonotype was obtained from a woman aged 30 to 39 with Graves' ophthalmopathy. V usage is TRBV7-8 and J usage is TRBJ1-6; 10 bases align to TRBD1. The CDR3, as DNA: TGTGCCAGCAGCCACAGACCGGGGACAGGGGATAATTCACCCCTCCACTTT. As protein: CASSHRPGTGDNSPLHF.